This section outlines one T cell receptor (beta chain) sequence together with its context. The antigen remains unidentified. Germline values: CDR1 SQVTM, CDR2 ANQGSEA. V lost 4 bases and J 2 bases, leaving 5 bases between the germline ends. This CDR3 is 11 amino acids long. This entry comes from a study of cytomegalovirus exposure and HLA in healthy donors. In the PCR, 60 Vbeta and 13 Jbeta primers were used. Here immunoSEQ multiplex PCR was the method, and the copy in TCRdb shows in-frame clones only, minus some. The sample consists of roughly 190,000 clones, approximately 79% of them appearing once. The study, taken as a whole, reports: Sequencing likely caused a cluster of highly shared sequence variants. Presence/absence analyses took donor sequencing depth as roughly uniform. A later analysis found TCR association rates differed by HLA locus, highest for DRB1 and lowest for HLA-C.

The chain joins TRBV29-1 to TRBJ1-1; D is unresolved. The sequenced sample was PBMCs. The source is a girl between 10 and 17 years old in good health and CMV-seropositive. CDR3 DNA: TGCAGCGTTGTAGTTAACACTGAAGCTTTCTTT. The encoded protein is CSVVVNTEAFF.